The 15 T cell receptor beta chains below were found in one sample sequenced in a study of neurological immune-mediated disorders. Via MiXCR, TCRdb re-called the 5' RACE reads, giving one row per CDR3 protein. The table has roughly 30,000 distinct CDR3 sequences, 5% to 8% seen once. The sample was PBMCs. These TCRs come from a woman in her forties or fifties in good health.

The chain employs TRBV20-1 and TRBJ1-3; TRBD1 matches at 11 bases. V gave up 5 bases and J gave up 4 bases; unmatched junction bases: 13. The CDR3 is 17 residues long. Germline lookup yields CDR1 DFQATT and CDR2 SNEGSKA (reference sequence). The CDR3 loop reads CSAAGTGGTQVGNTIYF. CDR3 sequence (DNA): TGCAGTGCTGCCGGGACAGGGGGGACTCAGGTCGGAAACACCATATATTTT.

The table lists this clonotype with many counts. The chain uses TRBV5-4 and TRBJ2-1; 13 bases agree with TRBD2. CDR3 size: 14 residues. CDR1 is SGHNT, CDR2 YYREEE, per germline (reference sequence). The CDR3 loop reads CASTSGGARNEQFF. DNA of the CDR3: TGTGCGTCAACTAGCGGGGGGGCCAGGAATGAGCAGTTCTTC.

Many counts were recorded for this clonotype. The V call is TRBV5-1, the J call TRBJ2-7; unclear D gene. The CDR3 runs to 11 residues. The V end lost 5 bases, the J end lost 5 bases, and 8 bases lay between the germline ends. Germline V gene lookup returns CDR1 SGHRS and CDR2 YFSETQ. CDR3 region: CASSSKDEQYF. The CDR3 DNA is TGCGCCAGCAGTAGTAAGGACGAGCAGTACTTC.

This clonotype has at least ten counts. The chain links TRBV20-1 to TRBJ2-7; the D gene is possibly TRBD1 (6 bases). The germline V gene has CDR1 DFQATT and CDR2 SNEGSKA (reference sequence). The CDR3 contains 13 residues. The CDR3 DNA follows: TGCAGCGCCGGGGCAAGGACAGCCTACGAGCAGTACTTC. It codes for CSAGARTAYEQYF.

There are many counts of this clonotype. This sequence joins TRBV20-1 and TRBJ2-7, with D unresolved. Per germline, CDR1 DFQATT and CDR2 SNEGSKA (reference sequence). This CDR3 has 14 amino acids. Deletions cut 1 base from V and 3 bases from J, with 13 bases between. The CDR3 region is CSARAPRQFYEQYF. CDR3 bases: TGCAGTGCTAGAGCCCCGAGGCAGTTCTACGAGCAGTACTTC.

This clonotype was counted ten times or more. The chain carries TRBV20-1 and TRBJ2-3; the match to TRBD1 covers 7 bases. J was trimmed by 0 bases and V by 6 bases; bases with no gene match: 9. Per germline, CDR1 DFQATT and CDR2 SNEGSKA (reference sequence). The CDR3 sequence is 15 residues long. This CDR3 is CSATGQAASTDTQYF. DNA of the CDR3: TGCAGTGCGACCGGACAGGCAGCCAGCACAGATACGCAGTATTTT.

This clonotype was detected many times. This rearrangement joins TRBV5-1 to TRBJ2-5, with 9 bases matching TRBD1. Losses at the gene ends were 4 bases for V and 4 bases for J; bases not matched to a gene: 2. The germline gives CDR1 SGHRS, CDR2 YFSETQ. CDR3 length equals 13 residues. CDR3 bases: TGCGCCAGCAGCACGACAGGGGGAGAGACCCAGTACTTC. Translated, it gives CASSTTGGETQYF.

In this sample, this clonotype turned up many times. V and J are TRBV7-8 and TRBJ2-2; D is unclear. The V and J ends lost 3 bases and 5 bases respectively, with 10 bases between them. The CDR3 consists of 14 residues. The germline CDR1 and CDR2 sequences are SGHVS and FQNEAQ. This chain's CDR3 is CASSFSWGTGELFF. In DNA, the CDR3 is TGTGCCAGCAGCTTCTCGTGGGGTACCGGGGAGCTGTTTTTT.

This clonotype turned up a few times. It may be a read error: a sequence one base away is much more abundant. The gene calls are TRBV27 and TRBJ2-5; tentatively, D is TRBD1 (7 bases). This CDR3 is built from 13 residues. In germline, CDR1 is MNHEY, CDR2 SMNVEV (reference sequence). CDR3 protein: CTSRTGGRETQYF. CDR3 DNA sequence: TGTACCAGCAGGACAGGAGGGAGGGAGACCCAGTACTTC.

Many counts were recorded for this clonotype. The chain is built from TRBV5-1 and TRBJ2-6, with D tentatively TRBD1 (6 bases). Germline values: CDR1 SGHRS, CDR2 YFSETQ. The CDR3 totals 15 residues. V was cut by 6 bases and J by 2 bases, with 12 bases left in between. The CDR3 DNA is TGCGCCAGCACGACAGGCAGGACTGGGGCCAACGTCCTGACTTTC. Translated: CASTTGRTGANVLTF.

The table lists this clonotype with many counts. The chain uses TRBV3-1 and TRBJ2-7; 10 nucleotides agree with TRBD2. CDR1 and CDR2 (germline): LGHDT, YNNKEL (reference sequence). With 2 bases clipped from V and 4 bases from J, the junction kept 5 bases outside the gene matches. This CDR3 comprises 15 residues. CDR3 in amino acids: CASSQTSGESYEQYF. The CDR3 DNA sequence: TGTGCCAGCAGCCAAACTAGCGGGGAAAGTTACGAGCAGTACTTC.

This clonotype was counted many times. This chain links TRBV12-3 or TRBV12-4 with TRBJ1-4; D may be TRBD1 (5 bases). The CDR3 is 12 residues long. The V end was cut by 2 bases, the J end by 8 bases, with 6 bases between. DNA of the CDR3: TGTGCCAGCAGTTTAAGGGGAGAAAAACTGTTTTTT. Translating it yields CASSLRGEKLFF.

This clonotype has at least ten counts. The chain links TRBV7-6 to TRBJ2-1; weak D call: TRBD2 (5 bases). Trimming took 4 bases from V and 0 from J, leaving 10 bases between them. This CDR3 has 15 amino acids. The germline gives CDR1 SGHVS, CDR2 FNYEAQ. CDR3 DNA: TGTGCCAGCAGCTCCAGCGGCTACTCCTACAATGAGCAGTTCTTC. Its translation is CASSSSGYSYNEQFF.

This clonotype came up many times. The rearrangement uses TRBV7-2 and TRBJ2-3; tentatively, D is TRBD1 (5 bases). The CDR3 has 14 residues. The germline CDR1 and CDR2 sequences are SGHTA and FQGNSA. The ends were cut back, 5 bases at V and 4 bases at J, with 13 bases in the middle. CDR3 amino acids: CASSRLWGPDTQYF. DNA of the CDR3: TGTGCCAGCAGCCGCCTCTGGGGCCCAGATACGCAGTATTTT.

This clonotype was detected ten times or more. The chain employs TRBV7-9 and TRBJ2-7, with 8 positions matching TRBD1. Germline trimming cut 3 bases from V and 6 bases from J; bases unmatched to any gene: 10. Per the germline V gene, CDR1 is SEHNR and CDR2 is FQNEAQ (reference sequence). The CDR3 is 15 amino acids. The CDR3 DNA reads as TGTGCCAGCAGCTTCGACAGGGGAAGGTTAGGCGAGCAGTACTTC. Protein: CASSFDRGRLGEQYF.